The 13 T cell receptor beta chains in this list originate from one sample, sequenced in a study of T cell changes during pregnancy in multiple sclerosis. The repertoire was sequenced with immunoSEQ multiplex PCR; TCRdb's copy has only in-frame clones and lacks some. The table lists some 33,000 clones, 91% of them singletons, with about 3.6% in the top ten. The material was CD8+ T cells from peripheral blood mononuclear cells, obtained in the second trimester of pregnancy. The origin of the receptors is a female donor in good health, enrolled as a control in a pregnancy study.

The chain employs TRBV2 and TRBJ1-1; D is unresolved. This CDR3 has 15 residues. From germline, CDR1 is SNHLY and CDR2 FYNNEI. The germline V and J ends were trimmed by 4 bases and 1 base, with 13 bases remaining between them. The CDR3 DNA reads TGTGCCAGCAGTGCAACATCATTTCCGAACACTGAAGCTTTCTTT. Translating it yields CASSATSFPNTEAFF. Full variable domain (outside the CDR3, taken from reference TRBV2 and TRBJ1-1): EPEVTQTPSHQVTQMGQEVILRCVPISNHLYFYWYRQILGQKVEFLVSFYNNEISEKSEIFDDQFSVERPDGSNFTLKIRSTKLEDSAMYFCASSATSFPNTEAFFGQGTRLTVV.

J is TRBJ2-7 and V is TRBV19; 9 bases match TRBD1. Looked up from germline, CDR1 is LNHDA and CDR2 is SQIVND (reference sequence). The junction had 1 base not matched to a gene; V was cut back by 3 bases and J by 4 bases. This CDR3 has 13 residues. The CDR3 spells CASSIGQGYEQYF. CDR3 sequence (DNA): TGTGCCAGTAGTATTGGACAGGGGTACGAGCAGTACTTC.

This clone has more than one count but fewer than ten. CDR3 in DNA: TGTGCCAGCGGTTTACAGGGCTCTGGAAACACCATATATTTT. Translation: CASGLQGSGNTIYF. The V call is TRBV7-9, the J call TRBJ1-3; D might be TRBD1 (6 bases). Trimming removed 8 bases from V and 0 bases from J, with 11 bases in between. This CDR3 comprises 14 residues. Germline V gene sequence: CDR1 SEHNR, CDR2 FQNEAQ (reference sequence).

V is TRBV6-4 and J is TRBJ1-1, with TRBD1 matching 8 bases. This CDR3 comprises 16 residues. CDR1 and CDR2 (germline): MRHNA, SNTAGT. The junction had 12 bases not matched to a gene; V was cut back by 4 bases and J by 5 bases. This CDR3 is CASSAGTGVRWTEAFF. CDR3 nucleotide sequence: TGTGCCAGCAGTGCCGGGACAGGCGTACGATGGACTGAAGCTTTCTTT.

The chain couples TRBV4-3 to TRBJ1-1; D is unclear. CDR1 and CDR2 (germline): LGHNA, YSLEER. The CDR3 runs 12 residues. Trimming took off 4 bases at V and 5 bases at J, with 8 bases between the two ends. CDR3 DNA sequence: TGCGCCAGCAGCCTTCGGGGAACTGAAGCTTTCTTT. It is translated as CASSLRGTEAFF.

The V call is TRBV7-9, the J call TRBJ2-5; D may be TRBD1 (5 bases). Germline V gives CDR1 SEHNR, CDR2 FQNEAQ (reference sequence). CDR3 length equals 14 residues. The germline V and J ends were trimmed by 6 bases and 3 bases, with 14 bases remaining between them. The CDR3 bases are TGTGCCAGCAGTTCCAGGGTGTCCGAAGAGACCCAGTACTTC. Encoded protein: CASSSRVSEETQYF.

The rearrangement links TRBV7-6 to TRBJ1-1; D remains ambiguous. There are 14 residues in the CDR3. Germline V CDR1 and CDR2: SGHVS, FNYEAQ. V lost 3 bases and J lost 0, with 8 bases in between. This CDR3 reads CASSLRAVNTEAFF. DNA for the CDR3: TGTGCCAGCAGCTTGAGGGCGGTGAACACTGAAGCTTTCTTT.

The chain is built from TRBV7-9 and TRBJ1-1; 9 bases line up with TRBD1. Germline loops: CDR1 SEHNR, CDR2 FQNEAQ (reference sequence). V was clipped by 5 bases and J by 3 bases; unmatched bases: 4. This CDR3 has 14 residues. The CDR3 DNA sequence: TGTGCCAGCAGCCCGGGACAGGGCTACACTGAAGCTTTCTTT. Its translation: CASSPGQGYTEAFF.

The V gene is TRBV30, the J gene TRBJ2-1, with D unclear. The CDR3 contains 12 residues. V was pared by 0 bases and J by 9 bases, with 9 bases between. Germline loops: CDR1 GTSNPN, CDR2 SVGIG (reference sequence). CDR3 DNA: TGTGCCTGGAGTGTAGCCACGGGTGAGCAGTTCTTC. As protein: CAWSVATGEQFF. The entire variable domain, with the rest obtained from reference TRBV30 and TRBJ2-1, is as follows: SQTIHQWPATLVQPVGSPLSLECTVEGTSNPNLYWYRQAAGRGLQLLFYSVGIGQISSEVPQNLSASRPQDRQFILSSKKLLLSDSGFYLCAWSVATGEQFFGPGTRLTVL.

The chain recombines TRBV11-2 with TRBJ1-6; 8 nucleotides match TRBD1. Germline V lookup: CDR1 SGHAT, CDR2 FQNNGV. The V segment lost 4 bases and the J segment 3 bases; nucleotides outside the gene matches: 5. This CDR3 is 16 amino acids long. CDR3 sequence: CASSSDRGFYNSPLHF. The CDR3, as DNA: TGTGCCAGCAGCTCAGACAGGGGATTCTATAATTCACCCCTCCACTTT.

This clone was recorded a few times. The J gene is TRBJ2-7, the V gene TRBV7-2, with 10 bases lining up with TRBD1. V dropped 8 bases and J dropped 3; count of bases not matched to a gene: 10. CDR1 is SGHTA and CDR2 is FQGNSA in the germline V gene. The CDR3 has 15 amino acids. CDR3 nucleotides: TGTGCCAGCGGGACAGGGGCCTCCACCATCTACGAGCAGTACTTC. It encodes CASGTGASTIYEQYF.

This clone was counted once. The chain links TRBV19 to TRBJ1-5; D perhaps matches TRBD1 (6 bases). The V gene lost 1 base and the J gene lost 3 bases, with 10 bases spanning the gap. The V gene's germline CDR1 is LNHDA and CDR2 SQIVND (reference sequence). This CDR3 region has 15 residues. Here the CDR3 DNA reads TGTGCCAGTAGTATAGGGGGGCAGGCCAATCAGCCCCAGCATTTT. Protein: CASSIGGQANQPQHF. The full variable domain, its missing parts supplied by reference TRBV19 and TRBJ1-5, is DGGITQSPKYLFRKEGQNVTLSCEQNLNHDAMYWYRQDPGQGLRLIYYSQIVNDFQKGDIAEGYSVSREKKESFPLTVTSAQKNPTAFYLCASSIGGQANQPQHFGDGTRLSIL.

Concerning this clone: Germline is not matched at one junction end, which may reflect a read error. V usage is TRBV4-3 and J usage is TRBJ1-3; TRBD1 might be the D (5 bases). From germline, CDR1 is LGHNA and CDR2 YSLEER. The CDR3 runs to 16 residues. DNA for the CDR3: TGCGCCAGCAGCCCCACATCGTTGGGGCCTGGAGACACCATATATTTT. Residues: CASSPTSLGPGDTIYF.